The clone carrying this T cell receptor (beta chain) was observed once. Its antigen is undetermined. CDR3 size: 14 residues. Germline CDR1 and CDR2: MGHDK and SYGVNS. V was trimmed by 10 bases and J by 3 bases, leaving 18 bases between them. The sample comes from a study of T cells in Graves' hyperthyroidism and ophthalmopathy. Study context: Peripheral blood was collected at initial diagnosis, before any treatment. Study observations and caveats: Most clonotypes that expanded in the thyroid above 0.001 also showed up in blood. Separation of ophthalmopathy from stable hyperthyroidism was achieved by a 13 V-J model.

Amplification of TCR beta CDR3 regions used RNA as the template. HTBI primers were used for first-round RT-PCR of the TCR CDR3. TCRdb re-derived calls from the multiplex PCR reads in MiXCR, one entry per CDR3 protein. The sample records 750,000 to 950,000 distinct CDR3 sequences, over 35% being singletons. Stable hyperthyroidism: no ophthalmopathy progression over 18 months of follow-up. The receptor's source is a man younger than 30 with Graves' hyperthyroidism. V is TRBV25-1 and J is TRBJ1-1; D is ambiguous. Sequenced input: blood. The CDR3: CAICQASCDTEAFF. The CDR3 DNA reads TGTGCCATCTGCCAGGCGTCATGTGACACTGAAGCTTTCTTT.